The following is a T cell receptor beta chain sequence with its context. Its cognate antigen is unknown. This entry is derived from a study of post-analysis software for immune sequencing data. Whole-study findings and limits: In patients, TRBV5-6, TRBV5-1 and TRBV20-1 belonged to roughly five TRBV segments found more frequently than in controls. Those samples that were prepared in the same batch co-clustered strongly by F measure.

Unique molecular identifiers were carried by the TCR beta cDNA libraries. When 1 to 10 million T cells were used, they gave roughly 490,000 cDNA molecules. Each CDR3 protein is one row after TCRdb ran MiXCR on the PCR reads. In the table there are some 800,000 distinct CDR3 sequences, around 45% of which are singletons. This CDR3 has 16 residues. J gave up 7 bases and V 4 bases, and 15 bases lay outside the gene matches. Germline V gives CDR1 SEHNR, CDR2 FQNEAQ (reference sequence). This TCR derives from a girl aged 5-17 years with multiple sclerosis. The V call is TRBV7-9, the J call TRBJ1-2; 7 bases are shared with TRBD1. Material: blood. The CDR3 reads CASSSEDPRGKSGYTF. DNA of the CDR3: TGTGCCAGCAGCTCAGAGGATCCCAGGGGGAAGAGTGGCTACACCTTC.